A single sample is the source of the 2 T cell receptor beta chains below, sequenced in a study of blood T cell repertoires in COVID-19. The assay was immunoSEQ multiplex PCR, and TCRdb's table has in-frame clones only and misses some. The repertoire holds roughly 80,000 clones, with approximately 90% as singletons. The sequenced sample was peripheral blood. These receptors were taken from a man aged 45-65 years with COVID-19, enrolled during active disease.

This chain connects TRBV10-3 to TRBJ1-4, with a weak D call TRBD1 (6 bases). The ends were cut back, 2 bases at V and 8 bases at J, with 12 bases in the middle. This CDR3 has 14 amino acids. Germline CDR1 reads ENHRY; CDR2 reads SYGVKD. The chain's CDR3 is CAISERGGREKLFF. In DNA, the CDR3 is TGTGCCATCAGTGAGCGAGGGGGTCGGGAAAAACTGTTTTTT.

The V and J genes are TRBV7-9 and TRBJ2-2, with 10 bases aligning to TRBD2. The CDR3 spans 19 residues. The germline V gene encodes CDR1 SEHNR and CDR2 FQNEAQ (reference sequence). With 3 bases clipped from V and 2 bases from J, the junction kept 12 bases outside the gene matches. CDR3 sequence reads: CASSLVTGLAVLNTGELFF. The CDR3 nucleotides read TGTGCCAGCAGCTTGGTGACTGGACTAGCGGTCTTAAACACCGGGGAGCTGTTTTTT.